This T cell receptor (beta chain) is from a study of sequential checkpoint blockade in melanoma. Study details: Patients were randomized 1:1 to nivolumab-then-ipilimumab or ipilimumab-then-nivolumab first-line. Both treatment sequences were followed by maintenance nivolumab.

The treatment was: randomized to nivolumab then ipilimumab (arm A) or the reverse (arm B). Generated by immunoSEQ multiplex PCR, the TCRdb table keeps only in-frame clones and is missing some. This table has 5,900 or so clones, 45% to 55% appearing once. Germline assignment: CDR1 LNHNV and CDR2 YYDKDF (reference sequence). Deletions cut 0 bases from V and 8 bases from J, with 10 bases between. There are 13 residues in the CDR3. The V and J genes are TRBV15 and TRBJ1-2; D possibly corresponds to TRBD1 (6 bases). Source: CD8+ T cells sorted from blood (inferred from file names), taken from a patient given nivolumab and ipilimumab in sequence. The clonotype comes from a human donor with melanoma. CDR3 in DNA: TGTGCCACCAGCAGAGATTTCAGGGGCGGCTACACCTTC. It yields the protein CATSRDFRGGYTF.